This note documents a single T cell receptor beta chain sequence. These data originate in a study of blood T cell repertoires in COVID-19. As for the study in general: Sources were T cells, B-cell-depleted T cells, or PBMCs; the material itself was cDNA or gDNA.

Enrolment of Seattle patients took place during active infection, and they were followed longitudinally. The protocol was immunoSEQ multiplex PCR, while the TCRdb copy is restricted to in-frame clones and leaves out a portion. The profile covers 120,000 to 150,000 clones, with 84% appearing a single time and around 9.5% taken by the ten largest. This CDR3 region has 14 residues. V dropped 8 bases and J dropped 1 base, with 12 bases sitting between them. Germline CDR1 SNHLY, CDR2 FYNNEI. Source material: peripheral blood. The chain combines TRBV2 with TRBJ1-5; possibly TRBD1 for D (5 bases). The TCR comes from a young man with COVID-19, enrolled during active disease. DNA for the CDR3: TGTGCCAGCTCCGTCGGGGGAAGCAATCAGCCCCAGCATTTT. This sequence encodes CASSVGGSNQPQHF.